The clone carrying this T cell receptor beta chain was seen at least ten times. This specimen comes from a study of read filtering for tumor transcriptome and immune sequencing. This library used roughly 400 ng RNA and molecular barcoded adaptors spanning alpha/delta and beta/gamma chains. TCRdb re-called the reads with MiXCR, one entry per CDR3 protein. Of about 130,000 distinct CDR3 sequences listed, roughly 13% are singletons. The CDR3 length is 18 residues. Germline V lookup: CDR1 SGHRS, CDR2 YFSETQ. V was pared by 1 base and J by 5 bases, with 10 bases of the junction left unmatched. V is TRBV5-1 and J is TRBJ2-1, with TRBD2 matching 12 bases. Sequencing used a population of CD138-negative cells sorted from bone marrow. The TCR originated in a donor at least 40 years old with multiple myeloma. CDR3 bases: TGCGCCAGCAGCTTGAGGTCCTTTCTAGCGGGAGGGCACAATGAGCAGTTCTTC. This encodes CASSLRSFLAGGHNEQFF.